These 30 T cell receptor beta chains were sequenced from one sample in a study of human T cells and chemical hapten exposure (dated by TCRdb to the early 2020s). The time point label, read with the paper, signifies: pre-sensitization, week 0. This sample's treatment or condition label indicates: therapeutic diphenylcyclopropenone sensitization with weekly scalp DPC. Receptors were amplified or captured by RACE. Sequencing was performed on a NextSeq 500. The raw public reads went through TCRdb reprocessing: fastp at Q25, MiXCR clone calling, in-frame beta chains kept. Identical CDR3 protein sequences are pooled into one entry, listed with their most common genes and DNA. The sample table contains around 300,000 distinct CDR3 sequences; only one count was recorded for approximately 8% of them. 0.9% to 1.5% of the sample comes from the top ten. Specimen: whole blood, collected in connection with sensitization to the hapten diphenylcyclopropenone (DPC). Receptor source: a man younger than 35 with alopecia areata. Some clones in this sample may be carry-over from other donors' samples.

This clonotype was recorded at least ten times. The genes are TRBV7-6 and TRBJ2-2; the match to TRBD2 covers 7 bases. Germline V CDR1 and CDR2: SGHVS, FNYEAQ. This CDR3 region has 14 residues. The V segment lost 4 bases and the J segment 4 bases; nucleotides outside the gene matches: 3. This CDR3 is CASSSGGFTGELFF. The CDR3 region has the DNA TGTGCCAGCAGCTCCGGGGGGTTCACCGGGGAGCTGTTTTTT.

CDR3 loop: CASRIGWQGRSYGEQFF. CDR3 coding DNA: TGCGCCAGCAGAATTGGGTGGCAGGGGAGGTCCTACGGTGAGCAGTTCTTC. The chain recombines TRBV5-1 with TRBJ2-1, with D tentatively TRBD1 or TRBD2 (6 bases each). This CDR3 region has 17 residues. Germline CDR1 SGHRS, CDR2 YFSETQ. V lost 5 bases, J lost 9 bases, and 27 bases lay in between.

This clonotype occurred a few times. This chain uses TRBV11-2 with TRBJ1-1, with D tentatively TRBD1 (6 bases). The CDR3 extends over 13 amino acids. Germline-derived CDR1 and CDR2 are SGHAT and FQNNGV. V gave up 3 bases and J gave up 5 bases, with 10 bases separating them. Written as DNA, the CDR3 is TGTGCCAGCAGCTTCTACCAGGGGACTGAAGCTTTCTTT. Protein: CASSFYQGTEAFF. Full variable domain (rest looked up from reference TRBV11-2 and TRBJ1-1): EAGVAQSPRYKIIEKRQSVAFWCNPISGHATLYWYQQILGQGPKLLIQFQNNGVVDDSQLPKDRFSAERLKGVDSTLKIQPAKLEDSAVYLCASSFYQGTEAFFGQGTRLTVV.

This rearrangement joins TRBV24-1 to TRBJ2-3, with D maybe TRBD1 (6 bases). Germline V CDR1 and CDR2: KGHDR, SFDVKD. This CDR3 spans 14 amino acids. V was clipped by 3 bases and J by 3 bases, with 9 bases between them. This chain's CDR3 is CATSDTGLTDTQYF. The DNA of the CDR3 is TGTGCCACCAGTGATACAGGGTTAACAGATACGCAGTATTTT.

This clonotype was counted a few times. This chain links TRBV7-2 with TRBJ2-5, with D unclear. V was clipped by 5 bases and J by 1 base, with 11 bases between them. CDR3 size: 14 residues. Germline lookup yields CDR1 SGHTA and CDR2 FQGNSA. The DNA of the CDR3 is TGTGCCAGCAGCGAAATCAGTCTCCAAGAGACCCAGTACTTC. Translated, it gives CASSEISLQETQYF.

CDR3 bases: TGCAGTGCTAGCCCCCGGCAGTCTGGCTACACCTTC. This encodes CSASPRQSGYTF. V usage is TRBV20-1 and J usage is TRBJ1-2, with D unresolved. Germline lookup yields CDR1 DFQATT and CDR2 SNEGSKA (reference sequence). Trimming removed 3 bases from V and 7 bases from J, with 12 bases in between. This CDR3 has 12 amino acids.

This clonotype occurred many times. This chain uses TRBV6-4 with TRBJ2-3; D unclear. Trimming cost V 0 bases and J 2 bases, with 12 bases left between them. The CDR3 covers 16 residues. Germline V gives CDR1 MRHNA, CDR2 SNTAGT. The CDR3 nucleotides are TGTGCCAGCAGTGACTCGGTAGGCAGCTACACAGATACGCAGTATTTT. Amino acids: CASSDSVGSYTDTQYF.

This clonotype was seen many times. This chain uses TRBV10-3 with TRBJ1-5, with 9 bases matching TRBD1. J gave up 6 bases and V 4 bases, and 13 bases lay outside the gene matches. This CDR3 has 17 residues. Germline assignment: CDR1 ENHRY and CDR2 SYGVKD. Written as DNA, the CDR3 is TGTGCCATCAGTGGAGGAGTTCAAGGGACAGGGCGTCAGCCCCAGCATTTT. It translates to CAISGGVQGTGRQPQHF.

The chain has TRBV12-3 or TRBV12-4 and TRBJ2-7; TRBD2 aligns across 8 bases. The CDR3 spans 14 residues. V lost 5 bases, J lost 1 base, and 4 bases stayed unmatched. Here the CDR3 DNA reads TGTGCCAGCAGTCTCGGGACTAGTTCCTACGAGCAGTACTTC. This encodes CASSLGTSSYEQYF.

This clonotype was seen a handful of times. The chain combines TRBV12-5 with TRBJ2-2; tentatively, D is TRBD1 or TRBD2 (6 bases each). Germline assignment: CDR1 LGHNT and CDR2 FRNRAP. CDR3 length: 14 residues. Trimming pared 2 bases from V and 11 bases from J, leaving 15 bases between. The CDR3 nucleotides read TGTGCTAGTGGTTTGATCCGAGGGGGGTCCGAGCTGTTTTTT. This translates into CASGLIRGGSELFF.

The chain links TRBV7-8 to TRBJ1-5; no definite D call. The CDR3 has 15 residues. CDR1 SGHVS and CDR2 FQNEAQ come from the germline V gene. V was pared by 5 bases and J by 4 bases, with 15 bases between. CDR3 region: CASSPTDARNQPQHF. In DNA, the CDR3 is TGTGCCAGCAGCCCGACGGACGCACGGAATCAGCCCCAGCATTTT.

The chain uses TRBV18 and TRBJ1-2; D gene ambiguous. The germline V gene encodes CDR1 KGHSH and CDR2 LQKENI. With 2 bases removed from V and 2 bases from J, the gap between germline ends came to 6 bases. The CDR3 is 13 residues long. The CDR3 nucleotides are TGTGCCAGCTCACCAACCAGAAACTATGGCTACACCTTC. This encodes CASSPTRNYGYTF. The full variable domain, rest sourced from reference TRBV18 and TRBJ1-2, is NAGVMQNPRHLVRRRGQEARLRCSPMKGHSHVYWYRQLPEEGLKFMVYLQKENIIDESGMPKERFSAEFPKEGPSILRIQQVVRGDSAAYFCASSPTRNYGYTFGSGTRLTVV.

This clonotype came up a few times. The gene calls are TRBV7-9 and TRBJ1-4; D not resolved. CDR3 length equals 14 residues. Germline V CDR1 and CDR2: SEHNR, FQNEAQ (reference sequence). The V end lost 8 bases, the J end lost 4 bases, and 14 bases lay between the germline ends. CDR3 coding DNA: TGTGCCAGCGGAGGTGGCGGATATAATGAAAAACTGTTTTTT. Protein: CASGGGGYNEKLFF.

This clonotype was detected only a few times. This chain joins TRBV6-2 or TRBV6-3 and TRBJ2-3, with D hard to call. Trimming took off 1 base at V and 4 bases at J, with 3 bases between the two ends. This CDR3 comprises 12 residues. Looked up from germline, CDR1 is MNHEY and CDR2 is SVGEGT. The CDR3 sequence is CASSYFSDTQYF. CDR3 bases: TGTGCCAGCAGTTACTTCTCAGATACGCAGTATTTT.

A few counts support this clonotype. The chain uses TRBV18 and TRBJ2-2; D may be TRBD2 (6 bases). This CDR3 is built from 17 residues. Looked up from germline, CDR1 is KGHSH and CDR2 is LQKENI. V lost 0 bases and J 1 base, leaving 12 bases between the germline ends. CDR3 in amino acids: CASSPPFGGLNTGELFF. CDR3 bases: TGTGCCAGCTCACCACCCTTCGGGGGTCTGAACACCGGGGAGCTGTTTTTT.

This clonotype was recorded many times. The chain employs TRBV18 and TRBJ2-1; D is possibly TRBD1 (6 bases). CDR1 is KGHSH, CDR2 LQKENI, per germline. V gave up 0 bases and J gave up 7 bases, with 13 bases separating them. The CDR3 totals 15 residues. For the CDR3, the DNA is TGTGCCAGCTCACCACCATCCAGGGGTTGGAATGAGCAGTTCTTC. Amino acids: CASSPPSRGWNEQFF. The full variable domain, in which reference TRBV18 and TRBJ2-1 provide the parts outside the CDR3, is NAGVMQNPRHLVRRRGQEARLRCSPMKGHSHVYWYRQLPEEGLKFMVYLQKENIIDESGMPKERFSAEFPKEGPSILRIQQVVRGDSAAYFCASSPPSRGWNEQFFGPGTRLTVL.

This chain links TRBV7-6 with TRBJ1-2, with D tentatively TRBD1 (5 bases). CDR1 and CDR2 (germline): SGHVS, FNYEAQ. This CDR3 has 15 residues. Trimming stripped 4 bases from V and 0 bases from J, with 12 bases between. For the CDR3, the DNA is TGTGCCAGCAGCTGGGGACGGCGAACTAACTATGGCTACACCTTC. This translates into CASSWGRRTNYGYTF.

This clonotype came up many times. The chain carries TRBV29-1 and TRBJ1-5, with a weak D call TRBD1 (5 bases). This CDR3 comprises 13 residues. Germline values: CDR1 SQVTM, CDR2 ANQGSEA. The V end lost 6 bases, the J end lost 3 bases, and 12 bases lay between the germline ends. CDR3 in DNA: TGCAGCGTCCCCGGGACGGCCAATCAGCCCCAGCATTTT. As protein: CSVPGTANQPQHF.

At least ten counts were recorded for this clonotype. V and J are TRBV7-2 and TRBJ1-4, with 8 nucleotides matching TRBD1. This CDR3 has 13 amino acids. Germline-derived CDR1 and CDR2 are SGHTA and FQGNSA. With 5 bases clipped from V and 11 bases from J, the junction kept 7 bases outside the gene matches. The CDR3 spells CASSPHNRGKLFF. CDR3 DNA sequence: TGTGCCAGCAGCCCCCACAACAGGGGGAAACTGTTTTTT.

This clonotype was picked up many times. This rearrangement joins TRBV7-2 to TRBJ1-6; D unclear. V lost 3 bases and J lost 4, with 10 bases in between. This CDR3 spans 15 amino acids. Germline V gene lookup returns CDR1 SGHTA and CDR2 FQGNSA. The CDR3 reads CASSLAGIYNSPLHF. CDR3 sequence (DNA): TGTGCCAGCAGCTTGGCCGGGATTTATAATTCACCCCTCCACTTT.

The CDR3 DNA is TGTGCCAGCAGTTTCGGACCGGCAGTCGCCTACGAGCAGTACTTC. Translation gives CASSFGPAVAYEQYF. J is TRBJ2-7 and V is TRBV6-2 or TRBV6-3; D is unclear. CDR1 MNHEY and CDR2 SVGEGT come from the germline V gene. The CDR3 consists of 15 residues. With 4 bases removed from V and 2 bases from J, the gap between germline ends came to 15 bases.

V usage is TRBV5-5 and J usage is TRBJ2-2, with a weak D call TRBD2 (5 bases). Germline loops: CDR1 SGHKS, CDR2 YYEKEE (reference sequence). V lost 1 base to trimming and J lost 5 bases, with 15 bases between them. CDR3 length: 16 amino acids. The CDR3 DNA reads TGTGCCAGCAGCTTGTCGGTCTCGAGAGGGACCGGGGAGCTGTTTTTT. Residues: CASSLSVSRGTGELFF.

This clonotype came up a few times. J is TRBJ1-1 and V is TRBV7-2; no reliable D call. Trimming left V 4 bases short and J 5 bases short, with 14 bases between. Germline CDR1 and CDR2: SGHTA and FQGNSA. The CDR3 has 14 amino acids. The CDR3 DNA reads TGTGCCAGCAGCTGGGTACTACAACAAACTGAAGCTTTCTTT. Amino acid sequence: CASSWVLQQTEAFF.

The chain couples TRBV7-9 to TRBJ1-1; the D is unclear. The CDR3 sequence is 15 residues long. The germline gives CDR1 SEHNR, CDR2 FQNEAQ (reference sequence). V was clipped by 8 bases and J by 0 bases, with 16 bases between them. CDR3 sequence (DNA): TGTGCCAGCGTTCCTTACAGAATCATGAACACTGAAGCTTTCTTT. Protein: CASVPYRIMNTEAFF.

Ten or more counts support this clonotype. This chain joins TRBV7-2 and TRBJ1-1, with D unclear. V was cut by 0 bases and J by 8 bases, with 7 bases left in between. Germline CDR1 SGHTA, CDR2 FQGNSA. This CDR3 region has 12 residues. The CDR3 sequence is CASSLALREAFF. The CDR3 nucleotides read TGTGCCAGCAGCTTAGCGCTCCGGGAAGCTTTCTTT.

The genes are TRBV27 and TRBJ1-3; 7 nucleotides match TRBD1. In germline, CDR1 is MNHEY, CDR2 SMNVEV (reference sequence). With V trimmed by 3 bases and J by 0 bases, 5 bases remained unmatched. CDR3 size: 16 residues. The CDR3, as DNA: TGTGCCAGCAGTTTGACAGGGCAGGACTCTGGAAACACCATATATTTT. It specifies CASSLTGQDSGNTIYF.

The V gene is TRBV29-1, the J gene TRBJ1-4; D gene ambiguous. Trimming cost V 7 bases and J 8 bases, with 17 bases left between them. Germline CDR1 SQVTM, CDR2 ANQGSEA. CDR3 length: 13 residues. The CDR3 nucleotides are TGCAGCGCCCTGGAACCGCTCCGGGAAAAACTGTTTTTT. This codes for CSALEPLREKLFF.

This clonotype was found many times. In DNA form, the CDR3 reads TGTGCCAGCAGCTTAGATGAGGCGCCCCAGCATTTT. It is translated as CASSLDEAPQHF. The chain links TRBV7-2 to TRBJ1-5; no firm D call. Trimming pared 1 base from V and 9 bases from J, leaving 7 bases between. Germline loops: CDR1 SGHTA, CDR2 FQGNSA. CDR3 size: 12 residues.

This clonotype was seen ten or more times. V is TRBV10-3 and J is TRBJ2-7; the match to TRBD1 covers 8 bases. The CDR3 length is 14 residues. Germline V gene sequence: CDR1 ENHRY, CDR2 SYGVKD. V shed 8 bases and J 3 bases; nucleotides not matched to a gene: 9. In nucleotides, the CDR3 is TGTGCCATCCGCTCTGGGACAGGACTCTACGAGCAGTACTTC. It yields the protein CAIRSGTGLYEQYF.

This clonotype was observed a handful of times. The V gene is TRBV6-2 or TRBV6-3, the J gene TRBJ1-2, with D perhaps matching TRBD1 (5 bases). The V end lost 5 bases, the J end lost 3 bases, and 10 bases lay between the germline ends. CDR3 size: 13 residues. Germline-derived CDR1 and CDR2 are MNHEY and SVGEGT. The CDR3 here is CASSIRQYYGYTF. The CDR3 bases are TGTGCCAGCAGTATCCGACAGTACTATGGCTACACCTTC.